This T cell receptor (beta chain) was sequenced for a study of blood T cell repertoires in COVID-19. Across the study: Sources were T cells, B-cell-depleted T cells, or PBMCs; the material itself was cDNA or gDNA.

The data were produced by immunoSEQ multiplex PCR, yet TCRdb's version contains in-frame clones alone and is incomplete. Here the sample spans 150,000 to 180,000 clones, over 75% being singletons. V dropped 1 base and J dropped 3 bases, with 12 bases sitting between them. Germline CDR1 SEHNR, CDR2 FQNEAQ (reference sequence). The CDR3 sequence is 15 residues long. The source of this sequence is a woman aged 40 to 50 with acute or convalescent COVID-19. Sequenced sample: peripheral blood. J is TRBJ1-1 and V is TRBV7-9; D is possibly TRBD1 (5 bases). The CDR3 nucleotides read TGTGCCAGCAGCTTAGGATCAGGGCTGGACACTGAAGCTTTCTTT. Translated: CASSLGSGLDTEAFF.